These 9 T cell receptor beta chains came from one sample sequenced in a study of blood T cell repertoires in COVID-19. Libraries were prepared by immunoSEQ multiplex PCR; TCRdb keeps only in-frame clonotypes and omits some of them. The sample has more than 250,000 clones; over 75% are singletons. The specimen was PBMCs or T cells enriched from blood (not recorded which). These receptors were taken from a woman between 18 and 30 years old who had recovered from COVID-19.

The CDR3 sequence is CASSVEGRSHSGNTIYF. The CDR3 nucleotides read TGTGCCAGCAGCGTAGAGGGGCGATCCCACTCTGGAAACACCATATATTTT. The chain uses TRBV9 and TRBJ1-3; D might be TRBD1 (5 bases). The germline gives CDR1 SGDLS, CDR2 YYNGEE. The CDR3 contains 17 residues. Trimming removed 0 bases at V and 0 bases at J, with 13 bases between.

The rearrangement links TRBV18 to TRBJ1-1, with 7 bases identical to TRBD1. The ends lost 6 bases at V and 2 bases at J; junction bases unmatched: 6. Per germline, CDR1 KGHSH and CDR2 LQKENI. The CDR3 totals 14 residues. The CDR3 nucleotides read TGTGCCAGCTCCCTAGACAGGGTAAACACTGAAGCTTTCTTT. Translation gives CASSLDRVNTEAFF.

The chain links TRBV27 to TRBJ1-1, with 9 bases aligning to TRBD1. The germline V gene encodes CDR1 MNHEY and CDR2 SMNVEV (reference sequence). Losses at the gene ends were 0 bases for V and 7 bases for J; bases not matched to a gene: 6. The CDR3 runs 15 residues. The CDR3 nucleotides read TGTGCCAGCAGTTTATCGGCGAGACAGGGGGGTGAAGCTTTCTTT. As protein: CASSLSARQGGEAFF.

The chain has TRBV28 and TRBJ1-2, with D possibly TRBD1 on 5 matching bases. The CDR3 runs to 16 residues. Between the trimmed V and J ends, which lost 3 bases and 6 bases, there was a span of 20 bases. CDR1 is MDHEN, CDR2 SYDVKM, per germline. Here the CDR3 reads CASSLNLLGGRHGYTF. DNA for the CDR3: TGTGCCAGCAGTTTGAATCTCCTCGGGGGTAGACATGGCTACACCTTC.

The chain combines TRBV4-1 with TRBJ1-1; 7 positions match TRBD1. Germline-derived CDR1 and CDR2 are MGHRA and YSYEKL. V lost 1 base, J lost 8 bases, and 7 bases stayed unmatched. The CDR3 totals 14 residues. The DNA for the CDR3 is TGCGCCAGCAGCCAAGGTCCCGGGACAGCCGAAGCTTTCTTT. Its translation is CASSQGPGTAEAFF.

This chain links TRBV15 with TRBJ1-5; D not certain. Deletions cut 5 bases from V and 6 bases from J, with 17 bases between. This CDR3 spans 15 amino acids. The germline CDR1 and CDR2 sequences are LNHNV and YYDKDF (reference sequence). The CDR3 is CATSGPPLLSQPQHF. The DNA for the CDR3 is TGTGCCACCAGCGGGCCTCCGTTGCTGAGTCAGCCCCAGCATTTT.

CDR3 region: CASSPQWVAGGDQETQYF. The CDR3 bases are TGTGCCAGCTCACCACAATGGGTAGCGGGCGGAGACCAAGAGACCCAGTACTTC. V usage is TRBV18 and J usage is TRBJ2-5; 7 nucleotides agree with TRBD2. Germline CDR1 and CDR2: KGHSH and LQKENI. The length of the CDR3 is 18 residues. V trimming: 1 base; J trimming: 0 bases; junction bases outside the gene matches: 11.

The chain uses TRBV5-1 and TRBJ1-1; 10 nucleotides line up with TRBD1. Germline trimming cut 4 bases from V and 0 bases from J; bases unmatched to any gene: 6. The germline CDR1 and CDR2 sequences are SGHRS and YFSETQ. This CDR3 has 16 residues. The CDR3 is CASSGTGAVMNTEAFF. The CDR3 region has the DNA TGCGCCAGCAGCGGGACAGGGGCGGTGATGAACACTGAAGCTTTCTTT.

The J gene is TRBJ1-4, the V gene TRBV6-6, with TRBD1 matching over 7 bases. Per the germline V gene, CDR1 is MNHNY and CDR2 is SVGAGI (reference sequence). The junction had 13 bases not matched to a gene; V was cut back by 7 bases and J by 8 bases. The CDR3 is made up of 15 amino acids. For the CDR3, the DNA is TGTGCCAGCACCAGCATCGGGACAGTAGGAGAAAAACTGTTTTTT. Translated, it gives CASTSIGTVGEKLFF.